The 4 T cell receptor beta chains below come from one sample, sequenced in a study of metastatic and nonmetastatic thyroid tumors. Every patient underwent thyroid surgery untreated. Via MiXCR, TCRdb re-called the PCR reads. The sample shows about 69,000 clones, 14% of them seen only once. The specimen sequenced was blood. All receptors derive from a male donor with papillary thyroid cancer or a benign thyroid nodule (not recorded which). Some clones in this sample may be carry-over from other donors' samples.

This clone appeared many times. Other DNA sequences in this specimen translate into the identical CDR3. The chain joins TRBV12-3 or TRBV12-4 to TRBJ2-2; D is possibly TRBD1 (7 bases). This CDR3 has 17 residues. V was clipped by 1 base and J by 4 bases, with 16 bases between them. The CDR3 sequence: CASSLGARGDPTGELFF. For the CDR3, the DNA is TGTGCCAGCAGTTTAGGTGCCAGGGGGGACCCCACCGGGGAGCTGTTTTTT.

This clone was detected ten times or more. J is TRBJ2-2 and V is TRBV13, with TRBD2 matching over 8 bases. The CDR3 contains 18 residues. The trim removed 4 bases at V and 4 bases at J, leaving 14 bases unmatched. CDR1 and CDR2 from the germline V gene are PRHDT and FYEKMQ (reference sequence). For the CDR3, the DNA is TGTGCCAGCAGCTCCTTAGAGCCCCGGGAGGGCTCCACCGGGGAGCTGTTTTTT. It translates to CASSSLEPREGSTGELFF.

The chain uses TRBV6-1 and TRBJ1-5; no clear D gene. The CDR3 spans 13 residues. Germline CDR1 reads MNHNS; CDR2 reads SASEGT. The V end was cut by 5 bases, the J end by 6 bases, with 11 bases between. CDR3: CASSSREAQPQHF. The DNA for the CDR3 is TGTGCCAGCAGTAGCCGGGAGGCTCAGCCCCAGCATTTT.

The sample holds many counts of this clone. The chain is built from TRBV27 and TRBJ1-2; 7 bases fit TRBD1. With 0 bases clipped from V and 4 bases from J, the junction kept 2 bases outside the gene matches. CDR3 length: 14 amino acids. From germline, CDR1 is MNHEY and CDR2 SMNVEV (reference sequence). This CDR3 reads CASSLSGGGYGYTF. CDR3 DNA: TGTGCCAGCAGTTTATCAGGGGGCGGCTATGGCTACACCTTC.